A selection of T cell receptor beta chains follows, all from one sample in a study of human T cells and chemical hapten exposure. TCRdb independently ran MiXCR on the 5' RACE reads; one entry per CDR3 protein. The data show approximately 110,000 distinct CDR3 sequences, more than 15% seen once. The receptor set was obtained from a human donor in good health. Both conserved end residues are part of each CDR3. D genes are given only for firm matches. Expanded clones are given a class, and other clones once, few, many or no size at all.

>TRBJ1-1|few|TRBV12-3/TRBV12-4|TRBD1
CASSLNRGDTEAFF
TGTGCCAGCAGTTTAAACAGGGGGGACACTGAAGCTTTCTTT
>TRBJ2-3|few|TRBV7-2|TRBD1
CASSLQGSTDTQYF
TGTGCCAGCAGTCTACAGGGGAGCACAGATACGCAGTATTTT
>TRBJ2-2|-|TRBV29-1|TRBD1
CSVPGQGSRTGELFF
TGCAGCGTTCCGGGACAGGGGAGTCGCACCGGGGAGCTGTTTTTT
>TRBJ1-5|few|TRBV30|TRBD1
CAWSLWDRGNQPQHF
TGTGCCTGGAGTCTTTGGGACAGGGGAAATCAGCCCCAGCATTTT
>TRBJ2-5|few|TRBV15|-
CATSRDMRTQYF
TGTGCCACCAGCAGAGACATGAGGACCCAGTACTTC
>TRBJ2-4|-|TRBV6-5|-
CASRPRTIAKNIQYF
TGTGCCAGCAGACCGCGGACCATAGCCAAAAACATTCAGTACTTC
>TRBJ2-1|few|TRBV19|TRBD2
CASTGTSGYNEQFF
TGTGCCAGTACCGGGACTAGCGGGTACAATGAGCAGTTCTTC
>TRBJ2-6|few|TRBV14|-
CASSQRSGTGANVLTF
TGTGCCAGCAGCCAGAGATCTGGGACTGGGGCCAACGTCCTGACTTTC
>TRBJ1-6|-|TRBV11-2|-
CASSAPGGPYNSPLHF
TGTGCCAGCAGCGCACCAGGAGGACCCTATAATTCACCCCTCCACTTT
>TRBJ2-5|-|TRBV27|-
CASSLQGGQETQYF
TGTGCCAGCAGTTTACAGGGGGGACAAGAGACCCAGTACTTC
>TRBJ1-5|few|TRBV28|-
CASSLLEGSNQPQHF
TGTGCCAGCAGTTTACTAGAGGGGAGCAATCAGCCCCAGCATTTT
>TRBJ1-2|-|TRBV20-1|-
CTQGRGYGYTF
TGCACCCAAGGGCGCGGGTATGGCTACACCTTC
>TRBJ2-1|-|TRBV25-1|-
CASSAPSANEQFF
TGTGCCAGCAGTGCACCAAGCGCCAATGAGCAGTTCTTC
>TRBJ1-1|-|TRBV2|-
CASRKQVKSTEAFF
TGTGCCAGCAGAAAACAAGTCAAAAGCACTGAAGCTTTCTTT
>TRBJ2-5|-|TRBV19|-
CASGQYQETQYF
TGTGCCTCCGGACAGTACCAAGAGACCCAGTACTTC
>TRBJ2-3|few|TRBV29-1|-
CSVGLVTSTDTQYF
TGCAGCGTTGGGCTAGTTACTAGCACAGATACGCAGTATTTT
>TRBJ2-7|-|TRBV28|-
CASRGASSYEQYF
TGTGCCAGCAGAGGCGCCAGCTCCTACGAGCAGTACTTC
>TRBJ1-4|few|TRBV18|-
CASSRWENEKLFF
TGTGCCAGCTCACGGTGGGAGAATGAAAAACTGTTTTTT
>TRBJ2-6|-|TRBV11-2|-
CASSFGQSHSGANVLTF
TGTGCCAGCAGCTTCGGACAGTCCCACTCTGGGGCCAACGTCCTGACTTTC
>TRBJ1-2|-|TRBV28|-
CASSELSLEFYGYTF
TGTGCCAGCAGCGAATTGTCTCTAGAGTTCTATGGCTACACCTTC
>TRBJ1-2|-|TRBV5-1|TRBD1
CASSLRQGYGHTF
TGCGCCAGCAGCTTGCGACAGGGGTATGGCCACACCTTC
>TRBJ1-2|-|TRBV28|-
CASSFGSGYGYTF
TGTGCCAGCAGTTTCGGGTCGGGCTATGGCTACACCTTC
>TRBJ2-3|-|TRBV30|TRBD1
CAWSVPDRVITDTQYF
TGTGCCTGGAGTGTACCCGACAGGGTAATCACAGATACGCAGTATTTT
>TRBJ2-3|-|TRBV2|-
CASSIRLDTQYF
TGTGCCAGCAGCATTCGACTTGATACGCAGTATTTT
>TRBJ2-5|-|TRBV27|TRBD2
CASSLLPWGSGISWETQYF
TGTGCCAGCAGTTTATTACCCTGGGGTAGCGGGATATCCTGGGAGACCCAGTACTTC
>TRBJ2-5|few|TRBV4-1|-
CASSQFFVAETQYF
TGCGCCAGCAGCCAATTCTTTGTGGCCGAGACCCAGTACTTC
>TRBJ1-3|-|TRBV6-1|TRBD1
CATTTPPGQGSFFAGNTIYF
TGTGCCACCACTACTCCGCCGGGACAGGGGAGCTTTTTTGCTGGAAACACCATATATTTT
>TRBJ2-7|few|TRBV5-1|-
CASSLEGGSYEQYF
TGCGCCAGCAGCTTGGAAGGCGGGTCCTACGAGCAGTACTTC
>TRBJ1-2|-|TRBV6-5|TRBD1
CASSYSITGDGYTF
TGTGCCAGCAGTTACTCGATCACAGGGGATGGCTACACCTTC
>TRBJ1-5|few|TRBV28|TRBD1
CASSRDRGLPQHF
TGTGCCAGCAGTCGGGACAGGGGTCTGCCCCAGCATTTT
>TRBJ2-7|-|TRBV20-1|-
CSASSAGTSYEQYF
TGCAGTGCTAGCTCGGCCGGGACCTCCTACGAGCAGTACTTC
>TRBJ1-4|-|TRBV29-1|-
CSARGGGKLFF
TGCAGCGCCCGTGGAGGGGGAAAACTGTTTTTT
>TRBJ2-7|-|TRBV29-1|-
CSVADYEQYF
TGCAGCGTTGCCGACTACGAGCAGTACTTC
>TRBJ1-5|few|TRBV2|-
CASSGQFQAQPQHF
TGTGCCAGCAGCGGACAGTTTCAGGCTCAGCCCCAGCATTTT
>TRBJ1-1|-|TRBV5-1|-
CASSLGRTADTEAFF
TGCGCCAGCAGCTTGGGAAGGACCGCGGACACTGAAGCTTTCTTT
>TRBJ2-5|few|TRBV4-2|TRBD1
CASSRGTGSQETQYF
TGTGCCAGCAGCCGCGGGACAGGGAGCCAAGAGACCCAGTACTTC
>TRBJ2-1|-|TRBV3-1|-
CASSQVLGDKGPYNEQFF
TGTGCCAGCAGCCAAGTTCTCGGAGATAAAGGGCCCTACAATGAGCAGTTCTTC
>TRBJ1-4|few|TRBV5-5|-
CASSDFNEKLFF
TGTGCCAGCAGCGACTTTAATGAAAAACTGTTTTTT
>TRBJ1-1|-|TRBV5-6|-
CASSSRPTRRTEAFF
TGTGCCAGCAGTTCTCGGCCAACCCGGCGGACTGAAGCTTTCTTT
>TRBJ2-1|-|TRBV10-1|-
CASSDGGPYNEQFF
TGCGCCAGCAGTGACGGGGGCCCCTACAATGAGCAGTTCTTC
>TRBJ1-5|-|TRBV28|-
CASSLGPYQPQHF
TGTGCCAGCAGTTTAGGGCCATATCAGCCCCAGCATTTT
>TRBJ2-5|few|TRBV28|TRBD2
CASSPGGEETQYF
TGTGCCAGCAGTCCGGGGGGGGAGGAGACCCAGTACTTC
>TRBJ2-3|few|TRBV10-3|-
CAITPGDSRDTQYF
TGTGCCATCACCCCGGGAGATTCTAGGGATACGCAGTATTTT
>TRBJ1-4|few|TRBV29-1|TRBD1
CSAQGATNEKLFF
TGCAGCGCTCAGGGGGCAACTAATGAAAAACTGTTTTTT
>TRBJ2-3|few|TRBV7-2|-
CASTPRVDTQYF
TGTGCCAGCACCCCCCGCGTCGATACGCAGTATTTT
>TRBJ2-1|few|TRBV3-1|TRBD2
CASSQEELAGVPREQFF
TGTGCCAGCAGCCAAGAGGAACTAGCGGGAGTCCCCCGTGAGCAGTTCTTC
>TRBJ2-3|-|TRBV6-5|-
CASSWGAGARTDTQYF
TGTGCCAGCAGTTGGGGGGCGGGAGCTCGCACAGATACGCAGTATTTT
>TRBJ2-6|-|TRBV28|-
CASTSARTTGANVLTF
TGTGCCAGCACGTCGGCCAGGACAACTGGGGCCAACGTCCTGACTTTC
>TRBJ1-3|few|TRBV9|-
CASSAQGSLDGNTIYF
TGTGCCAGCAGCGCTCAGGGGTCCCTCGATGGAAACACCATATATTTT
>TRBJ2-3|-|TRBV27|-
CASSGSLSTDTQYF
TGTGCCAGCAGTGGGAGCCTAAGCACAGATACGCAGTATTTT
>TRBJ1-5|-|TRBV27|-
CASRLGGAGQPQHF
TGTGCCAGCCGTCTAGGGGGGGCCGGTCAGCCCCAGCATTTT
>TRBJ2-3|few|TRBV19|-
CASRRVGTDTQYF
TGTGCCAGTAGGCGAGTTGGGACAGATACGCAGTATTTT
>TRBJ2-3|-|TRBV27|-
CASSFLRQTSTDTQYF
TGTGCCAGCAGTTTCCTGCGACAGACTAGCACAGATACGCAGTATTTT